These 10 T cell receptor beta chains originate from one sample sequenced in a study of T-cell reconstitution after alpha-beta-depleted transplantation in children. Unique molecular identifiers were incorporated when the TCRbeta library was constructed. TCRdb analysed the PCR reads with MiXCR anew, one entry per CDR3 protein. The sample includes about 360,000 distinct CDR3 sequences, roughly 15% of them seen just once. Specimen: PBMCs, collected from the stem cell graft. Source of these receptors: a human donor who donated a stem cell graft to a child with Fanconi anemia.

The chain is built from TRBV19 and TRBJ2-2, with 7 bases that match TRBD1. CDR3 length: 15 residues. Germline-derived CDR1 and CDR2 are LNHDA and SQIVND (reference sequence). The trim removed 5 bases at V and 1 base at J, leaving 4 bases unmatched. The CDR3 loop is CASSRQGRNTGELFF. The CDR3 DNA sequence: TGTGCCAGTAGTCGACAGGGAAGGAACACCGGGGAGCTGTTTTTT. Full variable domain (missing parts from reference TRBV19 and TRBJ2-2): DGGITQSPKYLFRKEGQNVTLSCEQNLNHDAMYWYRQDPGQGLRLIYYSQIVNDFQKGDIAEGYSVSREKKESFPLTVTSAQKNPTAFYLCASSRQGRNTGELFFGEGSRLTVL.

This clonotype was observed a handful of times. The chain carries TRBV7-3 and TRBJ1-2; maybe TRBD1 (6 bases). V gave up 3 bases and J gave up 2 bases, with 13 bases separating them. CDR1 and CDR2 (germline): SGHTA, FQGTGA. This CDR3 contains 15 residues. The CDR3 spells CASSFGGGANYGYTF. For the CDR3, the DNA is TGTGCCAGCAGCTTCGGTGGGGGCGCGAACTATGGCTACACCTTC. The full variable domain, its missing parts supplied by reference TRBV7-3 and TRBJ1-2, is GAGVSQTPSNKVTEKGKYVELRCDPISGHTALYWYRQSLGQGPEFLIYFQGTGAADDSGLPNDRFFAVRPEGSVSTLKIQRTERGDSAVYLCASSFGGGANYGYTFGSGTRLTVV.

The CDR3 spells CASSLGSFPGANVLTF. DNA for the CDR3: TGTGCCAGCAGTTTGGGCAGCTTTCCTGGGGCCAACGTCCTGACTTTC. The chain uses TRBV12-3 or TRBV12-4 and TRBJ2-6; no clear D gene. The CDR3 sequence is 16 residues long. V lost 3 bases and J lost 2, with 11 bases in between.

The CDR3 sequence: CAWSISDPNSPLHF. CDR3 DNA: TGTGCCTGGAGTATCAGCGACCCGAATTCACCCCTCCACTTT. This rearrangement joins TRBV30 to TRBJ1-6; D is uncertain. Germline CDR1 is GTSNPN and CDR2 is SVGIG (reference sequence). CDR3 length: 14 residues. V was trimmed by 2 bases and J by 7 bases, leaving 12 bases between them.

This clonotype was detected ten times or more. This chain uses TRBV2 with TRBJ2-2; D may be TRBD1 (6 bases). The CDR3 contains 14 residues. Trimming stripped 7 bases from V and 4 bases from J, with 13 bases between. Germline V gives CDR1 SNHLY, CDR2 FYNNEI. The CDR3 spells CASKSRGSTGELFF. The CDR3 DNA follows: TGTGCCAGCAAGAGCAGGGGTAGCACCGGGGAGCTGTTTTTT.

This clonotype was detected many times. The genes are TRBV3-1 and TRBJ1-1; 10 positions match TRBD1. This CDR3 has 15 amino acids. Looked up from germline, CDR1 is LGHDT and CDR2 is YNNKEL (reference sequence). V lost 5 bases to trimming and J lost 4 bases; unmatched junction nucleotides: 7. Here the CDR3 reads CASSSSDRGLTEAFF. CDR3 DNA: TGTGCCAGCAGCTCCAGTGACAGGGGGCTCACTGAAGCTTTCTTT.

This clonotype has more than one count but fewer than ten. V and J are TRBV6-5 and TRBJ1-5, with D perhaps matching TRBD1 (6 bases). From germline, CDR1 is MNHEY and CDR2 SVGAGI. V dropped 5 bases and J dropped 1 base, with 12 bases sitting between them. CDR3 size: 15 residues. The CDR3 nucleotides are TGTGCCAGCAGTCTCATCGGGGGCAGCAATCAGCCCCAGCATTTT. It encodes CASSLIGGSNQPQHF.

The sample holds many counts of this clonotype. The chain links TRBV7-2 to TRBJ1-2, with 10 nucleotides matching TRBD1. Looked up from germline, CDR1 is SGHTA and CDR2 is FQGNSA. V lost 5 bases to trimming and J lost 6 bases; unmatched junction nucleotides: 6. This CDR3 has 14 amino acids. CDR3 sequence: CASSLTTGGNGYTF. The CDR3 nucleotides read TGTGCCAGCAGCCTGACGACAGGGGGCAATGGCTACACCTTC.

This clonotype came up many times. V gene TRBV6-2 or TRBV6-3 combines with J gene TRBJ2-5; D call uncertain. Germline V gives CDR1 MNHEY, CDR2 SVGEGT. Trimming cost V 8 bases and J 2 bases, with 9 bases left between them. The CDR3 loop spans 12 amino acids. The CDR3 spells CASGVIQETQYF. CDR3 nucleotides: TGTGCCAGCGGGGTGATTCAAGAGACCCAGTACTTC.

The genes are TRBV4-3 and TRBJ2-5, with a weak D call TRBD2 (6 bases). Germline CDR1 LGHNA, CDR2 YSLEER. V was clipped by 1 base and J by 5 bases, with 14 bases between them. The CDR3 consists of 15 residues. The CDR3, as DNA: TGCGCCAGCAGCCAAGGGCAGGGAGGTACCGAGACCCAGTACTTC. Its translation: CASSQGQGGTETQYF.